Listed here are 9 T cell receptor beta chains from one sample, sequenced in a study of OX40 agonist ivuxolimab in advanced cancers. Method: immunoSEQ multiplex PCR; TCRdb's copy keeps in-frame clones and lacks some. The sample contains about 90,000 clones, about 89% of which appear only once. Sequenced here: CD4+ or CD8+ T cells sorted from blood, sampled in a trial of the OX40 agonist ivuxolimab. These receptors were taken from an adult with an advanced solid tumor such as melanoma, head and neck, liver or kidney cancer.

About this clone: The junction departs from germline at one end; a sequencing error may be responsible. DNA of the CDR3: TGTGCCAGCAGCCTAGACAGGGATTACGAGCAGTACTTC. It is translated as CASSLDRDYEQYF. The chain uses TRBV11-2 and TRBJ2-7; TRBD1 agrees at 7 bases. From germline, CDR1 is SGHAT and CDR2 FQNNGV. The CDR3 has 13 residues.

The chain links TRBV9 to TRBJ2-7; 11 nucleotides align to TRBD2. Germline trimming cut 4 bases from V and 4 bases from J; bases unmatched to any gene: 7. Germline CDR1 SGDLS, CDR2 YYNGEE. This CDR3 has 15 amino acids. The DNA of the CDR3 is TGTGCCAGCAGCAATAAGACTAGCGGGACTTACGAGCAGTACTTC. Translating gives CASSNKTSGTYEQYF.

V is TRBV30 and J is TRBJ2-7; 7 bases are a match to TRBD2. CDR1 and CDR2 (germline): GTSNPN, SVGIG (reference sequence). Trimming cost V 1 base and J 2 bases; bases outside gene matches: 8. The CDR3 covers 15 residues. CDR3 region: CAWSGWLAATYEQYF. As DNA, the CDR3 is TGTGCCTGGAGTGGGTGGCTAGCGGCTACCTACGAGCAGTACTTC. Full variable domain (rest looked up from reference TRBV30 and TRBJ2-7): SQTIHQWPATLVQPVGSPLSLECTVEGTSNPNLYWYRQAAGRGLQLLFYSVGIGQISSEVPQNLSASRPQDRQFILSSKKLLLSDSGFYLCAWSGWLAATYEQYFGPGTRLTVT.

The chain combines TRBV5-1 with TRBJ2-3; D unresolved. The germline V and J ends were trimmed by 0 bases and 2 bases, with 7 bases remaining between them. CDR1 and CDR2 (germline): SGHRS, YFSETQ. This CDR3 is built from 14 residues. In DNA form, the CDR3 reads TGCGCCAGCAGCTTGGGAGGTTACACAGATACGCAGTATTTT. Translated, it gives CASSLGGYTDTQYF.

The V and J genes are TRBV5-8 and TRBJ2-3, with D uncertain. The V gene lost 3 bases and the J gene lost 8 bases, with 7 bases spanning the gap. In germline, CDR1 is SGHTS, CDR2 YDEGEE. CDR3 length: 11 residues. Written as DNA, the CDR3 is TGTGCCAGCAGCTCCCTGGGTACGCAGTATTTT. It is translated as CASSSLGTQYF.

The rearrangement joins TRBV6-5 to TRBJ2-7, with D perhaps TRBD2 (5 bases). The CDR3 runs to 14 residues. Germline-derived CDR1 and CDR2 are MNHEY and SVGAGI. The ends were cut back, 2 bases at V and 2 bases at J, with 10 bases in the middle. As DNA, the CDR3 is TGTGCCAGCAGTTACAACGGAGGAACCTACGAGCAGTACTTC. This translates into CASSYNGGTYEQYF.

The chain uses TRBV29-1 and TRBJ2-5; weak D call: TRBD2 (5 bases). Germline V gives CDR1 SQVTM, CDR2 ANQGSEA. This CDR3 is 15 amino acids long. V was cut by 0 bases and J by 5 bases, with 16 bases left in between. The CDR3 reads CSVEEAFSGEETQYF. The CDR3 bases are TGCAGCGTTGAAGAAGCGTTTAGTGGGGAGGAGACCCAGTACTTC.

The gene calls are TRBV5-6 and TRBJ2-3; 7 bases line up with TRBD2. CDR3 length: 15 residues. Germline CDR1 is SGHDT and CDR2 is YYEEEE. Trimming cost V 3 bases and J 2 bases; bases outside gene matches: 6. The CDR3 is CASSSPSGITDTQYF. The CDR3 coding sequence is TGTGCCAGCAGCTCCCCTAGCGGAATCACAGATACGCAGTATTTT.

The chain has TRBV2 and TRBJ2-7; TRBD2 is a possible D gene (6 bases). The germline V gene encodes CDR1 SNHLY and CDR2 FYNNEI. Trimming left V 5 bases short and J 3 bases short, with 17 bases between. The CDR3 totals 15 residues. In nucleotides, the CDR3 is TGTGCCAGCAGTAGGTGGGAAGCGGGCCGCTACGAGCAGTACTTC. It specifies CASSRWEAGRYEQYF. The whole variable domain, remainder taken from reference TRBV2 and TRBJ2-7, is EPEVTQTPSHQVTQMGQEVILRCVPISNHLYFYWYRQILGQKVEFLVSFYNNEISEKSEIFDDQFSVERPDGSNFTLKIRSTKLEDSAMYFCASSRWEAGRYEQYFGPGTRLTVT.